This T cell receptor (beta chain) derives from a study of T-cell reconstitution after alpha-beta-depleted transplantation in children (TCRdb year 2016). Concerning the study at large: Using TCR repertoire profiling, the study followed T-cell immune reconstitution in a quantitative way in children after TCRalphabeta/CD19-depleted allogeneic hematopoietic cell transplantation.

Unmatched junction bases come to 21, with V trimmed by 4 bases and J by 7 bases. Via the germline V gene, CDR1 is MNHNS and CDR2 SASEGT. From cysteine to phenylalanine, the CDR3 is 18 amino acids long. The only DNA kept is the CDR3, 54 bases in frame from the first base. Libraries were prepared through PCR. Data came from an Illumina HiSeq 2500. Molecular barcoding was employed in the preparation of TCR libraries, with unique molecular identifiers being used to normalize TCRbeta repertoire quantification. TCRdb trimmed public reads at Q25 via fastp, called clones via MiXCR and kept in-frame beta chains. Merged by CDR3 protein, the rows form single entries marked with the most common genes and DNA. Recorded for this sample are over 150,000 distinct CDR3 sequences; less than 15% of them occurred a single time. Over 10% of the sample lies in the top ten. This clonotype appeared many times. The antigen it binds to is not known. Base-call qualities are not available, and no considerably larger clone is one nucleotide away.

The specimen was PBMCs from the stem cell graft donor, collected from the stem cell graft. Rearrangement joined TRBV6-1 to TRBJ1-2; TRBD1 matches 7 bases in the middle. The sequence came from a human donor who donated a stem cell graft to a child with acute lymphoblastic leukemia. The CDR3 corresponds to CASSVRSFEGARRAGYTF. The nucleotides are TGTGCCAGCAGTGTACGAAGTTTTGAGGGGGCGCGAAGGGCTGGCTACACCTTC.